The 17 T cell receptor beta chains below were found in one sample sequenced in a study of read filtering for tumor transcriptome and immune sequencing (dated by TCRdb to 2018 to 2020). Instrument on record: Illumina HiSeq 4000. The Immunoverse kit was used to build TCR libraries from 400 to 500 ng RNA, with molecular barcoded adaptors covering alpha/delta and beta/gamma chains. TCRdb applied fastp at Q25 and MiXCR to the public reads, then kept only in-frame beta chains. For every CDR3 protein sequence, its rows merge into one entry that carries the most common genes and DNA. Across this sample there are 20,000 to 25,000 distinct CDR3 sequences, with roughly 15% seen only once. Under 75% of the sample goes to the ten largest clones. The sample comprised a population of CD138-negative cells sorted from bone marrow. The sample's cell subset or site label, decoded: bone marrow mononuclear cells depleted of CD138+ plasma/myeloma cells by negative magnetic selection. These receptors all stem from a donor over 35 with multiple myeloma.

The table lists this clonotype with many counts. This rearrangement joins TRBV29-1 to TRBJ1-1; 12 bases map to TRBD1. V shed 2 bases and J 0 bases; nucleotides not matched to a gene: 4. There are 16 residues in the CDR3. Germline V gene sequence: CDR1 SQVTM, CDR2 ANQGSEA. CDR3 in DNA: TGCAGCGTTGAACCCGGGACAGGGGGCGTGAACACTGAAGCTTTCTTT. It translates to CSVEPGTGGVNTEAFF. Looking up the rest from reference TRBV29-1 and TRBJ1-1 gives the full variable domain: SAVISQKPSRDICQRGTSLTIQCQVDSQVTMMFWYRQQPGQSLTLIATANQGSEATYESGFVIDKFPISRPNLTFSTLTVSNMSPEDSSIYLCSVEPGTGGVNTEAFFGQGTRLTVV.

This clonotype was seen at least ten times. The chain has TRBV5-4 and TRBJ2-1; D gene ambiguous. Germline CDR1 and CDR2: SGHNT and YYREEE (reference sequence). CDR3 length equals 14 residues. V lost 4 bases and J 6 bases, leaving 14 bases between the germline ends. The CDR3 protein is CASSRVTDRNEQFF. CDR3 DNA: TGTGCCAGCAGCAGGGTAACAGACCGCAATGAGCAGTTCTTC.

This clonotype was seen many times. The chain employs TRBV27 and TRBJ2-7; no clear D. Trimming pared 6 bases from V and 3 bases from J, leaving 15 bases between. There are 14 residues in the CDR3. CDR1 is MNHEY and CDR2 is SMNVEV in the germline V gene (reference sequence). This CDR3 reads CASSQNNGLYEQYF. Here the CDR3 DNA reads TGTGCCAGCAGCCAAAATAACGGTCTCTACGAGCAGTACTTC.

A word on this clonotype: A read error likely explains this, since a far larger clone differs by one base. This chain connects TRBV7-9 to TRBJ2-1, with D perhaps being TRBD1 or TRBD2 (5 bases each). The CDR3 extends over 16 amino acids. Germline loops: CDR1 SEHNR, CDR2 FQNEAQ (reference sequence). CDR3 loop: CASSFTGPLTYNEQLF. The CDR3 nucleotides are TGTGCCAGCAGCTTTACGGGACCCCTGACCTACAATGAGCAGCTCTTC.

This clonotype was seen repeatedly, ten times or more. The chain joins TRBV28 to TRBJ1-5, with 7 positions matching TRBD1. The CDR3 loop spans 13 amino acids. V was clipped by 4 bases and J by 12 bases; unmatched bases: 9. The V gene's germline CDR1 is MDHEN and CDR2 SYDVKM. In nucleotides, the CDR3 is TGTGCCAGCAGTTCACAGGGGCCATTTTACCAGCATTTT. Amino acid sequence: CASSSQGPFYQHF.

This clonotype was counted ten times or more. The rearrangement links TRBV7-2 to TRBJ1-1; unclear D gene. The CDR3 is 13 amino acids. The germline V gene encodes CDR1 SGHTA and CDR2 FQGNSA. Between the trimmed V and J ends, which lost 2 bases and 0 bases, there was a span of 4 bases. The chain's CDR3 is CASSLRMNTEAFF. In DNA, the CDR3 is TGTGCCAGCAGCTTACGGATGAACACTGAAGCTTTCTTT.

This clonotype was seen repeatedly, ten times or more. The CDR3 region is CASSPGASGPFNEQFF. The DNA for the CDR3 is TGTGCCAGCAGCCCCGGGGCTAGCGGACCCTTCAATGAGCAGTTCTTC. The V call is TRBV7-9, the J call TRBJ2-1; 7 positions agree with TRBD2. Germline loops: CDR1 SEHNR, CDR2 FQNEAQ (reference sequence). Trimming cost V 5 bases and J 6 bases; bases outside gene matches: 13. The CDR3 has 16 residues.

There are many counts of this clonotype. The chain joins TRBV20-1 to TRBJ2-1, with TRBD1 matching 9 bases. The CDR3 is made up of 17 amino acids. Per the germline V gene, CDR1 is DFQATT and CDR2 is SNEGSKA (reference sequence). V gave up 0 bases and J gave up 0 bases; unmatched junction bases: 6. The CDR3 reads CSARERQGVSSYNEQFF. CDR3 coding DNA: TGCAGTGCTAGAGAGCGACAGGGGGTTAGCTCCTACAATGAGCAGTTCTTC.

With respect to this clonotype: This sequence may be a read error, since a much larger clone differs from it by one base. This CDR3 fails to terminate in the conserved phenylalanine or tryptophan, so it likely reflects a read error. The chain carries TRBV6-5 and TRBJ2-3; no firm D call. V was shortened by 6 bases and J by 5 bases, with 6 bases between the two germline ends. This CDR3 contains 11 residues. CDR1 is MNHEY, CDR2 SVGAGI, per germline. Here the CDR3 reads CASRLVDTQYL. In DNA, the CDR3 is TGTGCCAGCAGATTAGTAGATACGCAGTATCTT.

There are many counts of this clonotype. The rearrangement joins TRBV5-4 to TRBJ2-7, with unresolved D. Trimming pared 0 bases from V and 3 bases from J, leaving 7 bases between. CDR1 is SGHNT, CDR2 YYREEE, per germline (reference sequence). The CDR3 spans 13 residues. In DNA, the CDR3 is TGTGCCAGCAGCTTGGAAGTGGGCTACGAGCAGTACTTC. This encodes CASSLEVGYEQYF. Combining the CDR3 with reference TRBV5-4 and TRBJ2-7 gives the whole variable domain ETGVTQSPTHLIKTRGQQVTLRCSSQSGHNTVSWYQQALGQGPQFIFQYYREEENGRGNFPPRFSGLQFPNYSSELNVNALELDDSALYLCASSLEVGYEQYFGPGTRLTVT.

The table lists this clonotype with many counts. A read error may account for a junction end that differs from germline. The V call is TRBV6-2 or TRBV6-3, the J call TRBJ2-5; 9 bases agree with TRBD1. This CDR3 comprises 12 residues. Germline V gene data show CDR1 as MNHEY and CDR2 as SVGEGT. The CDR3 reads CASSYSWDRVSF. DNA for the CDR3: TGTGCCAGCAGTTACTCCTGGGACAGGGTCAGCTTC.

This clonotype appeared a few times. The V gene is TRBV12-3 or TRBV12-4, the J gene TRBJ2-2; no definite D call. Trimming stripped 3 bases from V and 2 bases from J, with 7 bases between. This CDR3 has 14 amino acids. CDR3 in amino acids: CASSFDRNTGELFF. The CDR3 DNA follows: TGTGCCAGCAGTTTTGATAGAAACACCGGGGAGCTGTTTTTT.

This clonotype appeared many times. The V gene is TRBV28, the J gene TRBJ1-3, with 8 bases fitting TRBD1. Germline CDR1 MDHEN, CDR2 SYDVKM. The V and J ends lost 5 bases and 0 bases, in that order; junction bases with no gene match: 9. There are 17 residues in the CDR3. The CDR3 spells CASSPWDRLSSGNTIYF. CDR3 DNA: TGTGCCAGCAGTCCCTGGGACAGGCTTAGCTCTGGAAACACCATATATTTT.

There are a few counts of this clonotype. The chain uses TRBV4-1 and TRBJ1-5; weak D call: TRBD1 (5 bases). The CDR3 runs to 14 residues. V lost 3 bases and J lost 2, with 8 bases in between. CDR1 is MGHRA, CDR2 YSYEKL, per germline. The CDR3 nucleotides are TGCGCCAGCAGCCAGGACACTCGCAATCAGCCCCAGCATTTT. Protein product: CASSQDTRNQPQHF.

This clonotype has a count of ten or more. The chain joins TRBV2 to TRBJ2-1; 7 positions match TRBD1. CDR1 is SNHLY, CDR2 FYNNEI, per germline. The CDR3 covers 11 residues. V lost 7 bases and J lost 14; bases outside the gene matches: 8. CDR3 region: CASNDRESKFF. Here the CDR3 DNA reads TGTGCCAGCAACGACAGGGAAAGCAAGTTCTTC.

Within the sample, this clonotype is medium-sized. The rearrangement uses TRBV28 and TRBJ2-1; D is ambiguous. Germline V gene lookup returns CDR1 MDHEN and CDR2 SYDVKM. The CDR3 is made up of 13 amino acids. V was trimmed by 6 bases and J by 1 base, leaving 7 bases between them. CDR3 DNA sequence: TGTGCCAGCAGCCCGGATTCCTACAATGAGCAGTTCTTC. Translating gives CASSPDSYNEQFF.

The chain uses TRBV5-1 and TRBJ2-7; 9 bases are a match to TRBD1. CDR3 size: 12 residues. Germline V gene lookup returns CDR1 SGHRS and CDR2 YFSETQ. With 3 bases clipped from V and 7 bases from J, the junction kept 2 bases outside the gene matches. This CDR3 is CASSSDRGEQYF. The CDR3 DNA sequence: TGCGCCAGCAGCTCGGACAGGGGAGAGCAGTACTTC. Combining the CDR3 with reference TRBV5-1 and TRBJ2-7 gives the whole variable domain KAGVTQTPRYLIKTRGQQVTLSCSPISGHRSVSWYQQTPGQGLQFLFEYFSETQRNKGNFPGRFSGRQFSNSRSEMNVSTLELGDSALYLCASSSDRGEQYFGPGTRLTVT.